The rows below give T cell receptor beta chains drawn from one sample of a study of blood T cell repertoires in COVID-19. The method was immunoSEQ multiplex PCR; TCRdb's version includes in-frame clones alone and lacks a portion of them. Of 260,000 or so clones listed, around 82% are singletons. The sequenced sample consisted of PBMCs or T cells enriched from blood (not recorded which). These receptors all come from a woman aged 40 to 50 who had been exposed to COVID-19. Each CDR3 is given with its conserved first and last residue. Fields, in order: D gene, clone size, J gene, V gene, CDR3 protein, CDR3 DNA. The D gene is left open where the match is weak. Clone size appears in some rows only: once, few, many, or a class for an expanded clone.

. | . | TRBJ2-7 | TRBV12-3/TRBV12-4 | CASGDGYYEQYF | TGTGCCAGCGGCGACGGGTACTACGAGCAGTACTTC
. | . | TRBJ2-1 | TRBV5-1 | CASSLAGGGQFF | TGCGCCAGCAGCTTGGCCGGGGGAGGGCAGTTCTTC
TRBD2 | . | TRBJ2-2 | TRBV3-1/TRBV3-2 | CASSRGLAGGATNTGELFF | TGTGCCAGCAGCAGGGGACTAGCGGGGGGCGCTACGAACACCGGGGAGCTGTTTTTT
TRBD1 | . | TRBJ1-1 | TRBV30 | CAWSVGTANTEAFF | TGTGCCTGGAGTGTAGGGACAGCTAACACTGAAGCTTTCTTT
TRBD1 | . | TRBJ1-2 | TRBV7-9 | CASSSTLRTDRGNGYTF | TGTGCCAGCAGCTCGACCCTCCGTACCGACAGGGGGAATGGCTACACCTTC
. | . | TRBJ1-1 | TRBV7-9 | CASSLSGGLMAEAFF | TGTGCCAGCAGCTTAAGCGGGGGGCTTATGGCTGAAGCTTTCTTT
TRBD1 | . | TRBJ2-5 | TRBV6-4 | CASSAGTGGQETQYF | TGTGCCAGCAGTGCCGGGACAGGGGGCCAAGAGACCCAGTACTTC
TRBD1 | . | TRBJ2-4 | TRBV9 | CASSGSRQGVNIQYF | TGTGCCAGCAGCGGATCTCGACAGGGGGTCAACATTCAGTACTTC
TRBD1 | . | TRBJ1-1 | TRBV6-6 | CASSYGTGLAEAFF | TGTGCCAGCAGTTACGGGACAGGGTTGGCTGAAGCTTTCTTT
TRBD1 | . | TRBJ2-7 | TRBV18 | CASSPGTGISGEQYF | TGTGCCAGCTCTCCCGGGACAGGGATTTCAGGCGAGCAGTACTTC
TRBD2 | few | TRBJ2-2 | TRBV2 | CASSESGTTNTGELFF | TGTGCCAGCAGTGAATCGGGGACTACGAACACCGGGGAGCTGTTTTTT
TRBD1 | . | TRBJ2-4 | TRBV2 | CASSGVDRGGIQYF | TGTGCCAGCAGTGGTGTGGACAGGGGCGGCATTCAGTACTTC
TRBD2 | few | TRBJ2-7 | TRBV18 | CASCTSGGIYEQYF | TGTGCCAGCTGTACTAGCGGGGGGATCTACGAGCAGTACTTC
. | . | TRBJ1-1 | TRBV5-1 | CASSFDPGVDTEAFF | TGCGCCAGCAGCTTTGATCCAGGGGTTGACACTGAAGCTTTCTTT
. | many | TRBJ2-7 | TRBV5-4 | CASSLGPGELYEQYF | TGTGCCAGCAGCTTGGGGCCCGGGGAGCTCTACGAGCAGTACTTC
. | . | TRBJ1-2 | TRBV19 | CASSMGTGGDGYTF | TGTGCCAGTAGTATGGGCACGGGAGGGGATGGCTACACCTTC
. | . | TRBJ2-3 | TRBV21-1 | CASSLRTSGGAPSTDTQYF | TGTGCCAGCAGCCTGCGGACTAGCGGGGGGGCCCCTAGCACAGATACGCAGTATTTT
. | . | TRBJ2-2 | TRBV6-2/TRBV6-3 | CASSYWPGELFF | TGTGCCAGCAGTTACTGGCCCGGGGAGCTGTTTTTT
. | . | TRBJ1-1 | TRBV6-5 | CASSYRTGIQTEAFF | TGTGCCAGCAGTTACCGCACAGGGATTCAGACTGAAGCTTTCTTT
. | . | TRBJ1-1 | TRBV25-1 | CASSDGAAEAFF | TGTGCCAGCAGTGATGGGGCGGCTGAAGCTTTCTTT
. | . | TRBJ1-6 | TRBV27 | CASRPDSYNSPLHF | TGTGCCAGCAGACCGGACAGCTATAATTCACCCCTCCACTTT
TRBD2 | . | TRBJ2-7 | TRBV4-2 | CASSQDYRGGREQYF | TGTGCCAGCAGCCAAGATTATCGGGGGGGGCGAGAGCAGTACTTC
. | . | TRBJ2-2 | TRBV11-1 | CASSSRGQGAGELFF | TGTGCCAGCAGCTCCCGGGGGCAGGGGGCCGGGGAGCTGTTTTTT
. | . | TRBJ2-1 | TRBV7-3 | CASSLDSSYNEQFF | TGTGCCAGCAGCTTAGACAGCTCCTACAATGAGCAGTTCTTC
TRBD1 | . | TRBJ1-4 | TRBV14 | CASSHYRGGLANEKLFF | TGTGCCAGCAGCCACTACAGGGGAGGCTTGGCTAATGAAAAACTGTTTTTT
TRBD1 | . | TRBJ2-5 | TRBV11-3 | CASSPGQGARETQYF | TGTGCCAGCAGCCCGGGACAGGGGGCGCGTGAGACCCAGTACTTC
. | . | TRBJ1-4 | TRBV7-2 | CASSSGGGPYEKLFF | TGTGCCAGCAGCTCGGGCGGGGGACCGTATGAAAAACTGTTTTTT
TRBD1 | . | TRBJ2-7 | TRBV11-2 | CASSPRQGNYEQYF | TGTGCCAGCAGCCCCCGACAGGGGAACTACGAGCAGTACTTC
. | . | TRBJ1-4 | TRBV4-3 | CASSPSWGGENRGVLFF | TGCGCCAGCAGCCCTAGCTGGGGTGGGGAGAATCGGGGGGTACTGTTTTTT
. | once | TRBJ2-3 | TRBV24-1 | CATSDSAREPDTQYF | TGTGCCACCAGTGATTCCGCCAGGGAACCAGATACGCAGTATTTT
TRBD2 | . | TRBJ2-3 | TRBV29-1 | CSVEDRLAGGITDTQYF | TGCAGCGTTGAAGATCGTCTAGCGGGGGGCATAACAGATACGCAGTATTTT
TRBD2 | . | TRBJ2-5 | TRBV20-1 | CSASPSSGDMTQYF | TGCAGTGCTAGTCCGTCTAGCGGGGACATGACCCAGTACTTC
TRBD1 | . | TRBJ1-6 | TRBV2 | CAVSRETGDNSPLHF | TGTGCCGTCAGTCGGGAGACAGGGGATAATTCACCCCTCCACTTT
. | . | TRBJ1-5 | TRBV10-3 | CAISGQENQPQHF | TGTGCCATCAGTGGACAGGAGAATCAGCCCCAGCATTTT
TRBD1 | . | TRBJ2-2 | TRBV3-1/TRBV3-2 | CASSPKTGPGELFF | TGTGCCAGCAGCCCAAAGACAGGGCCCGGGGAGCTGTTTTTT
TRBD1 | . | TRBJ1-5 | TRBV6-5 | CASSPGGGNQPQHF | TGTGCCAGCAGTCCAGGGGGCGGCAATCAGCCCCAGCATTTT
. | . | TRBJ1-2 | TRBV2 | CASSSEENYGYTF | TGTGCCAGCAGCTCGGAGGAAAATTATGGCTACACCTTC
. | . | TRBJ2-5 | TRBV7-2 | CASSHSAAIQETQYF | TGTGCCAGCAGCCATTCAGCGGCGATCCAAGAGACCCAGTACTTC
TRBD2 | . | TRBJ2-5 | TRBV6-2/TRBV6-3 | CASSYPGLADQETQYF | TGTGCCAGCAGTTACCCGGGACTAGCGGACCAAGAGACCCAGTACTTC
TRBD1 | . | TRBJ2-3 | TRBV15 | CATSRETGGVTDTQYF | TGTGCCACCAGCAGAGAGACAGGGGGCGTCACAGATACGCAGTATTTT
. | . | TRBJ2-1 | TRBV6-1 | CASSERPDGEQFF | TGTGCCAGCAGTGAAAGGCCCGACGGGGAGCAGTTCTTC
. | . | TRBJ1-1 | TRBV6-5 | CASSSMNTEAFF | TGTGCCAGCAGTTCAATGAACACTGAAGCTTTCTTT
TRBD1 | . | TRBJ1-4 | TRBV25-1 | CASSAQGALNEKLFF | TGTGCCAGCAGTGCTCAGGGGGCGCTGAATGAAAAACTGTTTTTT
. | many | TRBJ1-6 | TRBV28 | CASSFGRGPYNSPLHF | TGTGCCAGCAGTTTCGGCAGGGGCCCCTATAATTCACCCCTCCACTTT
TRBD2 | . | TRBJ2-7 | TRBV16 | CASRRAGPYEQYF | TGTGCCAGCAGAAGAGCGGGGCCCTACGAGCAGTACTTC
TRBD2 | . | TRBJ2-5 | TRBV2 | CASRLAGGTQETQYF | TGTGCCAGCAGGTTAGCGGGGGGTACTCAAGAGACCCAGTACTTC
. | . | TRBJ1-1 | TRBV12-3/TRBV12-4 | CASSLSAGTEAFF | TGTGCCAGCAGCCTCAGCGCCGGCACTGAAGCTTTCTTT
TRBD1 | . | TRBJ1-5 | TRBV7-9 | CASSRTDREEPQHF | TGTGCCAGCAGCAGAACGGACAGGGAAGAGCCCCAGCATTTT